This T cell receptor (beta chain) is drawn from a study of beta chain features in type 1 diabetes. At the level of the study: All samples combined gave fewer than 110 million sorted cells for examination. Whole-study results and caveats: Patients with type 1 diabetes showed fewer VDJ junction insertions and more deletions. Compared with healthy donors, patients appeared to share more similar naive, central memory and regulatory TCRB repertoires. Significant though moderate, a shortening of TCRB CDR3s appeared in all four CD4+ subsets of Type 1 diabetes patients.

Expressed TCRB transcripts were sequenced because the isolated RNA had all been reverse transcribed beforehand. Only in-frame clones appear in the TCRdb table, and some are missing; sequencing was by immunoSEQ multiplex PCR. The data show roughly 250,000 clones, about a fifth seen once. With 5 bases clipped from V and 4 bases from J, the junction kept 1 base outside the gene matches. CDR3 size: 13 residues. CDR1 and CDR2 from the germline V gene are KGHSH and LQKENI. On this clone itself: No antigen is known for it.

The sequenced sample consisted of naive CD4+ T cells from blood. The V call is TRBV18, the J call TRBJ1-4; 7 bases line up with TRBD1. The TCR sequence derives from a woman between 40 and 50 years old with type 1 diabetes. Here the CDR3 reads CASSRQGNEKLFF. CDR3 DNA: TGTGCCAGCTCAAGACAGGGTAATGAAAAACTGTTTTTT.